One and the same sample provided the 31 T cell receptor beta chains below, sequenced in a study of beta chain features in type 1 diabetes. Sequencing targeted expressed TCRB transcripts, as all isolated RNA had been reverse transcribed. Repertoires were generated with immunoSEQ multiplex PCR, while TCRdb's copy carries only in-frame clones and drops some. This sample has a few hundred thousand clones, with over 10% found just once. The sample taken for sequencing was naive CD4+ T cells from blood. The source is a man aged 18 to 35 in good health.

J is TRBJ2-4 and V is TRBV2; D gene ambiguous. The CDR3 is 13 residues long. V was cut by 8 bases and J by 1 base, with 9 bases left in between. Germline-derived CDR1 and CDR2 are SNHLY and FYNNEI. DNA for the CDR3: TGTGCCAGCCACTCCCGCGCCAAAAACATTCAGTACTTC. Protein: CASHSRAKNIQYF.

This sequence joins TRBV5-1 and TRBJ2-1; 9 positions agree with TRBD2. V dropped 5 bases and J dropped 1; count of bases not matched to a gene: 4. Germline loops: CDR1 SGHRS, CDR2 YFSETQ. CDR3 length: 15 amino acids. In nucleotides, the CDR3 is TGCGCCAGCAGTCCGACTAGCGGTTCCTACAATGAGCAGTTCTTC. This translates into CASSPTSGSYNEQFF. Based on the CDR3 plus reference TRBV5-1 and TRBJ2-1, the full variable domain is KAGVTQTPRYLIKTRGQQVTLSCSPISGHRSVSWYQQTPGQGLQFLFEYFSETQRNKGNFPGRFSGRQFSNSRSEMNVSTLELGDSALYLCASSPTSGSYNEQFFGPGTRLTVL.

The chain is built from TRBV28 and TRBJ2-7; D is undetermined. There are 14 residues in the CDR3. The ends were cut back, 3 bases at V and 2 bases at J, with 11 bases in the middle. CDR1 MDHEN and CDR2 SYDVKM come from the germline V gene. The CDR3 region is CASSFGKNAYEQYF. The DNA for the CDR3 is TGTGCCAGCAGTTTTGGCAAGAACGCCTACGAGCAGTACTTC.

This clone came up a few times. The chain employs TRBV2 and TRBJ2-3, with 7 bases matching TRBD1. Germline lookup yields CDR1 SNHLY and CDR2 FYNNEI. J lost 0 bases, V lost 5 bases, and 5 bases had no gene match. The CDR3 totals 15 residues. Written as DNA, the CDR3 is TGTGCCAGCAGTTACAGGGGTTTCAGCACAGATACGCAGTATTTT. Translating it yields CASSYRGFSTDTQYF.

The rearrangement joins TRBV5-1 to TRBJ2-1; 8 positions match TRBD2. CDR1 is SGHRS, CDR2 YFSETQ, per germline. After removal of 4 bases from V and 3 bases from J, the junction contained 12 bases not matched to a gene. This CDR3 has 17 amino acids. For the CDR3, the DNA is TGCGCCAGCAGCAATCTAATAGCGGGACCCATCTACAATGAGCAGTTCTTC. Its protein is CASSNLIAGPIYNEQFF.

This clone was found many times. The chain recombines TRBV4-3 with TRBJ2-3, with unresolved D. The CDR3 has 13 residues. The ends were cut back, 1 base at V and 6 bases at J, with 8 bases in the middle. The germline CDR1 and CDR2 sequences are LGHNA and YSLEER. This CDR3 reads CASSQAPADTQYF. The CDR3 DNA reads as TGCGCCAGCAGCCAAGCACCCGCGGATACGCAGTATTTT.

The gene calls are TRBV30 and TRBJ1-4; weak D call: TRBD1 (6 bases). This CDR3 comprises 14 residues. V lost 0 bases and J lost 8, with 13 bases in between. Germline CDR1 reads GTSNPN; CDR2 reads SVGIG (reference sequence). The CDR3 nucleotides are TGTGCCTGGAGTGTACTAATAGGACAGGAAAAACTGTTTTTT. Translation: CAWSVLIGQEKLFF.

CDR3 in amino acids: CASSYRRLGIEQFF. In nucleotides, the CDR3 is TGTGCCAGCAGCTATCGGCGACTAGGCATTGAGCAGTTCTTC. This chain joins TRBV7-9 and TRBJ2-1; D perhaps matches TRBD2 (6 bases). The V and J ends lost 4 bases and 9 bases respectively, with 16 bases between them. Germline lookup yields CDR1 SEHNR and CDR2 FQNEAQ (reference sequence). The CDR3 runs 14 residues.

This clone was picked up a small number of times. The chain is built from TRBV30 and TRBJ1-2, with D possibly being TRBD1 (5 bases). Per germline, CDR1 GTSNPN and CDR2 SVGIG (reference sequence). CDR3 length equals 13 residues. V was shortened by 0 bases and J by 2 bases, with 7 bases between the two germline ends. CDR3 in amino acids: CAWSVGRNYGYTF. The CDR3 DNA follows: TGTGCCTGGAGTGTGGGGCGGAACTATGGCTACACCTTC.

This chain uses TRBV5-1 with TRBJ2-5, with a weak D call TRBD2 (6 bases). CDR1 is SGHRS and CDR2 is YFSETQ in the germline V gene. V was pared by 1 base and J by 5 bases, with 9 bases between. The CDR3 runs to 13 residues. Here the CDR3 DNA reads TGCGCCAGCAGCTTGTCCGGGGGTGAGACCCAGTACTTC. It is translated as CASSLSGGETQYF.

This clone has more than one count but fewer than ten. The rearrangement links TRBV30 to TRBJ2-5, with 7 bases lining up with TRBD2. The J segment lost 0 bases and the V segment lost 5 bases, leaving 9 bases of the junction unmatched. Germline V gene lookup returns CDR1 GTSNPN and CDR2 SVGIG (reference sequence). This CDR3 is built from 15 residues. CDR3 DNA: TGTGCCTGGGTGAAGCGGGATTGGTACCAAGAGACCCAGTACTTC. Protein: CAWVKRDWYQETQYF.

The table lists this clone with a few counts. The genes are TRBV2 and TRBJ2-5; 7 positions match TRBD1. Looked up from germline, CDR1 is SNHLY and CDR2 is FYNNEI. CDR3 length equals 15 residues. The trim removed 8 bases at V and 2 bases at J, leaving 11 bases unmatched. CDR3 residues: CASQINRGGQETQYF. The CDR3 region has the DNA TGTGCCAGCCAAATCAACAGGGGTGGACAAGAGACCCAGTACTTC. The full variable domain, in which reference TRBV2 and TRBJ2-5 provide the parts outside the CDR3, is EPEVTQTPSHQVTQMGQEVILRCVPISNHLYFYWYRQILGQKVEFLVSFYNNEISEKSEIFDDQFSVERPDGSNFTLKIRSTKLEDSAMYFCASQINRGGQETQYFGPGTRLLVL.

This clone was observed a few times. Other DNA sequences within the sample encode an identical CDR3. This chain joins TRBV7-3 and TRBJ2-2; TRBD1 is a possible D gene (6 bases). V lost 5 bases, J lost 6 bases, and 10 bases lay in between. CDR3 length: 13 residues. Looked up from germline, CDR1 is SGHTA and CDR2 is FQGTGA. The CDR3 loop is CASSPRGAGELFF. The DNA for the CDR3 is TGTGCCAGCAGCCCCAGGGGTGCCGGGGAGCTGTTTTTT.

The V gene is TRBV28, the J gene TRBJ2-5; D uncertain. With 3 bases removed from V and 4 bases from J, the gap between germline ends came to 12 bases. CDR1 is MDHEN, CDR2 SYDVKM, per germline. There are 14 residues in the CDR3. The CDR3 sequence is CASSLVEEGETQYF. The CDR3 DNA follows: TGTGCCAGCAGTTTGGTTGAGGAAGGAGAGACCCAGTACTTC.

The gene calls are TRBV5-1 and TRBJ2-5, with D perhaps matching TRBD1 (6 bases). Trimming took 2 bases from V and 5 from J, leaving 19 bases between them. This CDR3 region has 16 residues. Germline assignment: CDR1 SGHRS and CDR2 YFSETQ. The CDR3 sequence is CASSFGQAGVRETQYF. The CDR3 DNA follows: TGCGCCAGCAGCTTTGGTCAAGCAGGGGTAAGGGAGACCCAGTACTTC.

The V and J genes are TRBV4-1 and TRBJ1-1, with TRBD1 identical over 7 bases. Losses at the gene ends were 3 bases for V and 3 bases for J; bases not matched to a gene: 7. CDR1 and CDR2 from the germline V gene are MGHRA and YSYEKL. This CDR3 contains 15 residues. CDR3 nucleotides: TGCGCCAGCAGCCACAGACAGGGTTTGCACACTGAAGCTTTCTTT. It translates to CASSHRQGLHTEAFF.

This sequence joins TRBV7-2 and TRBJ1-2; no clear D gene. V dropped 1 base and J dropped 3 bases, with 15 bases sitting between them. The germline V gene encodes CDR1 SGHTA and CDR2 FQGNSA. The CDR3 totals 16 residues. The CDR3: CASSLVGLEGYYGYTF. CDR3 bases: TGTGCCAGCAGCTTAGTAGGACTGGAAGGCTACTATGGCTACACCTTC. Combining the CDR3 with reference TRBV7-2 and TRBJ1-2 gives the whole variable domain GAGVSQSPSNKVTEKGKDVELRCDPISGHTALYWYRQSLGQGLEFLIYFQGNSAPDKSGLPSDRFSAERTGGSVSTLTIQRTQQEDSAVYLCASSLVGLEGYYGYTFGSGTRLTVV.

This clone was observed a handful of times. The chain employs TRBV7-9 and TRBJ2-6, with D possibly TRBD2 on 5 matching bases. The germline CDR1 and CDR2 sequences are SEHNR and FQNEAQ (reference sequence). The CDR3 spans 15 residues. With 2 bases removed from V and 3 bases from J, the gap between germline ends came to 8 bases. The CDR3 sequence is CASSLRGFGANVLTF. The CDR3 nucleotides read TGTGCCAGCAGCTTACGAGGGTTTGGGGCCAACGTCCTGACTTTC.

V and J are TRBV30 and TRBJ2-7, with 10 positions matching TRBD1. The germline CDR1 and CDR2 sequences are GTSNPN and SVGIG (reference sequence). The CDR3 runs to 13 residues. V dropped 2 bases and J dropped 5; count of bases not matched to a gene: 3. CDR3 sequence: CAWSRDRGHEQYF. CDR3 nucleotide sequence: TGTGCCTGGAGTCGGGACAGGGGTCACGAGCAGTACTTC.

This chain uses TRBV5-4 with TRBJ2-7; 9 bases line up with TRBD2. The V segment lost 1 base and the J segment 2 bases; nucleotides outside the gene matches: 7. This CDR3 spans 16 amino acids. CDR1 is SGHNT and CDR2 is YYREEE in the germline V gene (reference sequence). This CDR3 reads CASSLRRLAGTYEQYF. For the CDR3, the DNA is TGTGCCAGCAGCTTGCGGAGGCTAGCGGGAACCTACGAGCAGTACTTC.

CDR3 DNA: TGTGCCAGCAGTCCCGGGACAGGGTTTTTGAGATACGGCTACACCTTC. Its translation is CASSPGTGFLRYGYTF. The rearrangement links TRBV28 to TRBJ1-2; 9 nucleotides agree with TRBD1. V lost 5 bases to trimming and J lost 8 bases; unmatched junction nucleotides: 15. The CDR3 sequence is 16 residues long. Germline assignment: CDR1 MDHEN and CDR2 SYDVKM.

The V call is TRBV2, the J call TRBJ2-5; TRBD2 might be the D (6 bases). In germline, CDR1 is SNHLY, CDR2 FYNNEI. Between the trimmed V and J ends, which lost 7 bases and 2 bases, there was a span of 20 bases. There are 16 residues in the CDR3. The CDR3 sequence: CASTYSRDWGQETQYF. In nucleotides, the CDR3 is TGTGCCAGCACTTATTCCCGGGACTGGGGACAAGAGACCCAGTACTTC.

This clone was detected only a few times. This chain joins TRBV5-6 and TRBJ1-2, with D possibly matching TRBD1 (6 bases). The CDR3 loop spans 15 amino acids. Germline V gene lookup returns CDR1 SGHDT and CDR2 YYEEEE. V was pared by 3 bases and J by 4 bases, with 16 bases between. CDR3 DNA: TGTGCCAGCAGCTCCGGGACATCGCCACGCTATGGCTACACCTTC. Protein product: CASSSGTSPRYGYTF.

In this sample, this clone turned up a few times. The J gene is TRBJ2-3, the V gene TRBV7-2; 9 nucleotides align to TRBD2. The V gene end was trimmed by 3 bases and the J gene end by 2 bases; junction bases not matched to a gene: 6. CDR1 is SGHTA and CDR2 is FQGNSA in the germline V gene. The CDR3 sequence is 16 residues long. CDR3 residues: CASSFFLAGVTDTQYF. The CDR3 DNA is TGTGCCAGCAGCTTTTTCTTAGCGGGAGTCACAGATACGCAGTATTTT. Using reference TRBV7-2 and TRBJ2-3 for the parts outside the CDR3, the full variable domain is GAGVSQSPSNKVTEKGKDVELRCDPISGHTALYWYRQSLGQGLEFLIYFQGNSAPDKSGLPSDRFSAERTGGSVSTLTIQRTQQEDSAVYLCASSFFLAGVTDTQYFGPGTRLTVL.

This clone was picked up a small number of times. The rearrangement uses TRBV10-3 and TRBJ1-1; D is unresolved. CDR1 ENHRY and CDR2 SYGVKD come from the germline V gene. V dropped 2 bases and J dropped 1 base, with 14 bases sitting between them. The CDR3 extends over 16 amino acids. The CDR3 region has the DNA TGTGCCATCAGTGAGGTCAACTGGGCGACGAACACTGAAGCTTTCTTT. Its translation: CAISEVNWATNTEAFF.

This chain uses TRBV7-2 with TRBJ2-3, with 8 nucleotides matching TRBD2. The CDR3 extends over 15 amino acids. CDR1 is SGHTA, CDR2 FQGNSA, per germline. V lost 5 bases to trimming and J lost 4 bases; unmatched junction nucleotides: 8. The CDR3, as DNA: TGTGCCAGCAGCACCCGGACTAGCTTGGCAGATACGCAGTATTTT. Amino acids: CASSTRTSLADTQYF.

The V call is TRBV7-9, the J call TRBJ2-1; TRBD1 aligns across 10 bases. V shed 0 bases, J shed 0 bases, and the junction held 2 bases outside the gene matches. Germline CDR1 is SEHNR and CDR2 is FQNEAQ (reference sequence). The CDR3 runs 17 residues. The CDR3, as DNA: TGTGCCAGCAGCTTAGCCTGGACAGGGGGCTCCTACAATGAGCAGTTCTTC. This sequence encodes CASSLAWTGGSYNEQFF.

This clone was counted only a few times. The V gene is TRBV5-1, the J gene TRBJ1-2, with D perhaps matching TRBD1 (5 bases). V was clipped by 1 base and J by 7 bases, with 14 bases between them. Germline V gene data show CDR1 as SGHRS and CDR2 as YFSETQ. The CDR3 contains 14 residues. The CDR3 DNA reads as TGCGCCAGCAGCTTGTCCGGGACGGGGGTTGGCTACACCTTC. Its translation: CASSLSGTGVGYTF.

This clone has more than one count but fewer than ten. This chain uses TRBV4-3 with TRBJ1-1, with D possibly TRBD1 on 5 matching bases. Germline-derived CDR1 and CDR2 are LGHNA and YSLEER. V lost 2 bases to trimming and J lost 5 bases, with 15 bases between them. The CDR3 sequence is 15 residues long. CDR3 nucleotides: TGCGCCAGCAGCCAATTCCTACGACAGATAACTGAAGCTTTCTTT. The encoded protein is CASSQFLRQITEAFF.

The sample holds a few counts of this clone. V is TRBV5-1 and J is TRBJ2-7; D may be TRBD2 (6 bases). Germline values: CDR1 SGHRS, CDR2 YFSETQ. V gave up 4 bases and J gave up 12 bases, with 17 bases separating them. The CDR3 runs to 12 residues. CDR3 amino acids: CASSTGLVPWYF. CDR3 in DNA: TGCGCCAGCAGCACGGGACTCGTCCCGTGGTACTTC.

The rearrangement uses TRBV9 and TRBJ2-7, with 12 bases lining up with TRBD2. CDR3 size: 16 residues. Germline CDR1 reads SGDLS; CDR2 reads YYNGEE. J gave up 4 bases and V 0 bases, and 5 bases lay outside the gene matches. The CDR3 loop is CASSVGTSGTSYEQYF. CDR3 nucleotide sequence: TGTGCCAGCAGCGTAGGGACTAGCGGGACGAGTTACGAGCAGTACTTC.